This T cell receptor (beta chain) came from a study of response to subunit inactivated influenza vaccine. Concerning this clonotype: Antigen specificity is unknown.

Findings of the study overall: Every seasonal influenza vaccination brings in few new T cells, the authors suggested.

MiXCR was run by TCRdb on the RT-PCR reads, yielding one entry per CDR3 protein. The sample lists roughly 520,000 distinct CDR3 sequences; roughly 25% were seen once. This TCR came from a man over 45 who received an inactivated influenza vaccine. Sequenced here: CD4+ T cells sorted from PBMCs, sampled 4 to 6 days after vaccination.

In DNA form, the CDR3 reads TGTGCCAGCAGCTTTGGGGGGTTAGGGGAAAAACTGTTTTTT. Translation: CASSFGGLGEKLFF. The genes are TRBV7-2 and TRBJ1-4; tentative D call: TRBD1 (5 bases). V was clipped by 3 bases and J by 8 bases, with 13 bases between them. The CDR3 has 14 amino acids. Germline CDR1 SGHTA, CDR2 FQGNSA.